This record concerns one T cell receptor beta chain sequence. Its target is not known. These data belong to a study of identical twins. The junction had 12 bases not matched to a gene; V was cut back by 5 bases and J by 3 bases. The CDR3 has 15 residues. The germline V gene encodes CDR1 SQVTM and CDR2 ANQGSEA. TCRdb ran MiXCR on the 5' RACE reads and lists one entry per CDR3 protein. Here the sample spans about 530,000 distinct CDR3 sequences, around 15% being singletons. The study, taken as a whole, reports: Twin pairs had excess sharing that was weaker in beta out-of-frame sequences.

The data were also submitted as part of a second study, on yellow fever vaccine responses in identical twins.

The gene calls are TRBV29-1 and TRBJ2-7; 8 bases agree with TRBD2. The sample was CD4+ T cells sorted from blood. This receptor was obtained from a young woman in good health. CDR3 sequence reads: CSVYMPSSGSYEQYF. CDR3 coding DNA: TGCAGCGTTTATATGCCCTCCAGCGGGAGCTACGAGCAGTACTTC.